The sequence of this TCR beta chain was determined in a study of blood T cell repertoires in COVID-19. Study in general: Sites across the United States, Italy and Spain contributed samples from acute and convalescent COVID-19.

The repertoire was sequenced with immunoSEQ multiplex PCR; TCRdb's copy has only in-frame clones and lacks some. The sample shows a few hundred thousand clones, 87% of them seen only once. Enrolled through a virtual design, the participants were between 18 and 89 years of age and came from about two dozen US areas. Among Cohort 3 donors, those recovered had two negative PCRs, clearance, or symptom resolution. This clone was detected only once. The ends were cut back, 5 bases at V and 8 bases at J, with 6 bases in the middle. The CDR3 totals 10 residues. The germline gives CDR1 SGHTA, CDR2 FQGNSA. The sequence came from a woman aged 40 to 50 who had recovered from COVID-19. This chain links TRBV7-2 with TRBJ1-1; D uncertain. Sequencing input: PBMCs or T cells enriched from blood (not recorded which). The CDR3 here is CASSHREAFF. Here the CDR3 DNA reads TGTGCCAGCAGCCACAGAGAAGCTTTCTTT.